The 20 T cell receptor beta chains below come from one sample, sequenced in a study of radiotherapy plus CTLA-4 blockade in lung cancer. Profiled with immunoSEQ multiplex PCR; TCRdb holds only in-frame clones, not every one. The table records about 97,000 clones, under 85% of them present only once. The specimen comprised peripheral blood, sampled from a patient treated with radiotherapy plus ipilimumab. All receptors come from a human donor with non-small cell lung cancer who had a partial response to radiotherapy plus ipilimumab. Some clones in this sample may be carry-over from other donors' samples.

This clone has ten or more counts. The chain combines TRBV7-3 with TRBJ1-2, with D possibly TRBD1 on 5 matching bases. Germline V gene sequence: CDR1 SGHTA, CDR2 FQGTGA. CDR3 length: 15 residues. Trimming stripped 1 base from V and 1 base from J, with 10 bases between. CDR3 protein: CASSLNAGLNYGYTF. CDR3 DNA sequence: TGTGCCAGCAGCTTAAACGCAGGGCTTAACTATGGCTACACCTTC.

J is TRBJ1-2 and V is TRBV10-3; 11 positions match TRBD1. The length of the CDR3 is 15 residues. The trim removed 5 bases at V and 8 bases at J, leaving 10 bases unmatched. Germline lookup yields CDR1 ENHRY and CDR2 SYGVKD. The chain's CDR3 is CAISYPGQGELGYTF. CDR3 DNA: TGTGCCATCAGTTATCCGGGACAGGGGGAACTGGGCTACACCTTC.

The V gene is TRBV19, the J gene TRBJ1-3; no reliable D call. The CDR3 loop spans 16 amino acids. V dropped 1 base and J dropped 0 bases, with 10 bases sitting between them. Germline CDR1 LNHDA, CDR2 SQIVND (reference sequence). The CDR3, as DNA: TGTGCCAGTAGTATAGGCGGATCTCGCTCTGGAAACACCATATATTTT. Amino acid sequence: CASSIGGSRSGNTIYF.

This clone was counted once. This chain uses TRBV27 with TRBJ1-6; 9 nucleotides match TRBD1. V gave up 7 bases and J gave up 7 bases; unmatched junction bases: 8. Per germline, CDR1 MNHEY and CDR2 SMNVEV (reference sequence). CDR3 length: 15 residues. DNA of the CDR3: TGTGCCAGCACCTTTGCCGGGACAGGGAATTCACCCCTCCACTTT. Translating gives CASTFAGTGNSPLHF.

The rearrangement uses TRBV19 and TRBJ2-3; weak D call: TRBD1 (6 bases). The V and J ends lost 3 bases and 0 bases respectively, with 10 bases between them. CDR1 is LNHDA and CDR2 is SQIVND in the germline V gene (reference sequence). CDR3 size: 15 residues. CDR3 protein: CASSMTGPSTDTQYF. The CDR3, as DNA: TGTGCCAGTAGTATGACAGGCCCTAGCACAGATACGCAGTATTTT.

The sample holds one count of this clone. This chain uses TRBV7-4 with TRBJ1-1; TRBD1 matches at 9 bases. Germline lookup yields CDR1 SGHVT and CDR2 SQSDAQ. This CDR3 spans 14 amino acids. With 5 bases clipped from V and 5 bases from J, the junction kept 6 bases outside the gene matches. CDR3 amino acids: CASSTRDRATEAFF. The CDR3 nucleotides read TGTGCCAGCAGCACACGGGACAGGGCGACTGAAGCTTTCTTT.

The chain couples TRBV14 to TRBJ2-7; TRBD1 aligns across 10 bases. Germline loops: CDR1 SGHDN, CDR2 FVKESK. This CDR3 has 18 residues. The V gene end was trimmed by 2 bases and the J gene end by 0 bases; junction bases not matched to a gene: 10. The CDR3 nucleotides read TGTGCCAGCAGCCAACAGGCGGGACAGGGGATTCGCTCCTACGAGCAGTACTTC. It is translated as CASSQQAGQGIRSYEQYF.

CDR3 in amino acids: CATGQGTLGYNEQFF. DNA for the CDR3: TGTGCCACCGGACAGGGAACCCTCGGCTACAATGAGCAGTTCTTC. This chain uses TRBV6-5 with TRBJ2-1; 8 nucleotides match TRBD1. With V trimmed by 10 bases and J by 3 bases, 11 bases remained unmatched. This CDR3 comprises 15 residues. The germline V gene has CDR1 MNHEY and CDR2 SVGAGI.

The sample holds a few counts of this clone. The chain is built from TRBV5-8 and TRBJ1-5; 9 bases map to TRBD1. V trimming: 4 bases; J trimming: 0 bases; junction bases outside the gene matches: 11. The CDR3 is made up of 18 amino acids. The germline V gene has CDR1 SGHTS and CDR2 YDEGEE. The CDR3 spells CASSPLQGAPYSNQPQHF. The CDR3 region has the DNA TGTGCCAGCAGCCCCTTACAGGGGGCGCCCTATAGCAATCAGCCCCAGCATTTT. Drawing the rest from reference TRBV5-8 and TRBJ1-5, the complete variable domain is EAGVTQSPTHLIKTRGQQATLRCSPISGHTSVYWYQQALGLGLQFLLWYDEGEERNRGNFPPRFSGRQFPNYSSELNVNALELEDSALYLCASSPLQGAPYSNQPQHFGDGTRLSIL.

CDR3 nucleotide sequence: TGTGCCAGCAGCAGACAGGGGGCCTACAATCAGCCCCAGCATTTT. Translated: CASSRQGAYNQPQHF. The gene calls are TRBV5-5 and TRBJ1-5; 10 positions agree with TRBD1. Germline CDR1 SGHKS, CDR2 YYEKEE (reference sequence). This CDR3 contains 15 residues. Losses at the gene ends were 4 bases for V and 3 bases for J; bases not matched to a gene: 4.

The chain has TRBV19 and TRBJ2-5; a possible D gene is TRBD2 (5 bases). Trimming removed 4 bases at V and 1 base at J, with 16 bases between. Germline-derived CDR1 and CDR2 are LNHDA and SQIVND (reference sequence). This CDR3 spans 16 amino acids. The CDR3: CASSTTYTRGQETQYF. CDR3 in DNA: TGTGCCAGTAGTACAACGTATACTAGAGGCCAAGAGACCCAGTACTTC.

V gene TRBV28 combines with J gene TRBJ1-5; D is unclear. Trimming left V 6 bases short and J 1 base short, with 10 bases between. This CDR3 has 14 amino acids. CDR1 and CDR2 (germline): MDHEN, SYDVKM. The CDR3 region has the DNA TGTGCCAGCAGCCTCCCGGGGAGCAATCAGCCCCAGCATTTT. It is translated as CASSLPGSNQPQHF.

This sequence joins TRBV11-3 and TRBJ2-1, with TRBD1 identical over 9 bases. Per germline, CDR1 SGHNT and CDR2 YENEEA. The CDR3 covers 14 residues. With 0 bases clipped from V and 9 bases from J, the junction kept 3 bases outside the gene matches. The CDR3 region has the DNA TGTGCCAGCAGCTTAGAGGGACAGGGCAGTGAGCAGTTCTTC. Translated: CASSLEGQGSEQFF. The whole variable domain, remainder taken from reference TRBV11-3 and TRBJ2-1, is EAGVVQSPRYKIIEKKQPVAFWCNPISGHNTLYWYLQNLGQGPELLIRYENEEAVDDSQLPKDRFSAERLKGVDSTLKIQPAELGDSAVYLCASSLEGQGSEQFFGPGTRLTVL.

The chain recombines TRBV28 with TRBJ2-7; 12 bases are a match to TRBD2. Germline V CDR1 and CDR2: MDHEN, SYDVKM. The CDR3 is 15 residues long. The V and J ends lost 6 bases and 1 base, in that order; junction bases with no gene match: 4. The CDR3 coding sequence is TGTGCCAGCAGGCTAGCGGGAGGGCTTTCCTACGAGCAGTACTTC. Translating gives CASRLAGGLSYEQYF.

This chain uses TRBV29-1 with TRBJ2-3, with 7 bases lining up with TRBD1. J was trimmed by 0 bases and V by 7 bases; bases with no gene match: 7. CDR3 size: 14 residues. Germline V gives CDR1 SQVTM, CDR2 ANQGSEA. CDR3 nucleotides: TGCAGCGATCGGACAGGCGCTAGCACAGATACGCAGTATTTT. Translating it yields CSDRTGASTDTQYF.

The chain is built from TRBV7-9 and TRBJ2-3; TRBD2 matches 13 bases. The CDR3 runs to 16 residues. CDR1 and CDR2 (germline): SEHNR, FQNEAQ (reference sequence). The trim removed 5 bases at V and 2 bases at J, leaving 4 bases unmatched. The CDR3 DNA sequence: TGTGCCAGCAGCGAGGGACTAGCGGGAAACACAGATACGCAGTATTTT. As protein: CASSEGLAGNTDTQYF.

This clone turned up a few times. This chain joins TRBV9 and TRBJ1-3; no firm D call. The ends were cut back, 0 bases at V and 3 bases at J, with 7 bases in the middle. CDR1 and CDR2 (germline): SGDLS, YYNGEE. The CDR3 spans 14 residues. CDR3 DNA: TGTGCCAGCAGCGTAGAAGGGAGTGGAAACACCATATATTTT. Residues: CASSVEGSGNTIYF.

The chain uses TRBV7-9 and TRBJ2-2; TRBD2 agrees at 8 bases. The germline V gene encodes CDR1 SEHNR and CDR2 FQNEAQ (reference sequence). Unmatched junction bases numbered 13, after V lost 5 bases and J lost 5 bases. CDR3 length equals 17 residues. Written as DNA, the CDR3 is TGTGCCAGCAGCAAGATGCGGGAGGCTCTACGGACCGGGGAGCTGTTTTTT. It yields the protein CASSKMREALRTGELFF.

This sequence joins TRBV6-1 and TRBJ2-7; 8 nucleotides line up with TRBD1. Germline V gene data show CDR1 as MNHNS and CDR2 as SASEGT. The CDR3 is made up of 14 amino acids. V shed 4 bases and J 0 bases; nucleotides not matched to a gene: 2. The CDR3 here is CASSGTGSSYEQYF. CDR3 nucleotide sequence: TGTGCCAGCAGTGGGACAGGGAGCTCCTACGAGCAGTACTTC.

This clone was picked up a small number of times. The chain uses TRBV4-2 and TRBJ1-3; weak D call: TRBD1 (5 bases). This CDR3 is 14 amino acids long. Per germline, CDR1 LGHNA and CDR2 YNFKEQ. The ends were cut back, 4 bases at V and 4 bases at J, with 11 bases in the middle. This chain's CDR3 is CASSRGTAGNTIYF. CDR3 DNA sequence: TGTGCCAGCAGCCGCGGGACTGCAGGAAACACCATATATTTT.